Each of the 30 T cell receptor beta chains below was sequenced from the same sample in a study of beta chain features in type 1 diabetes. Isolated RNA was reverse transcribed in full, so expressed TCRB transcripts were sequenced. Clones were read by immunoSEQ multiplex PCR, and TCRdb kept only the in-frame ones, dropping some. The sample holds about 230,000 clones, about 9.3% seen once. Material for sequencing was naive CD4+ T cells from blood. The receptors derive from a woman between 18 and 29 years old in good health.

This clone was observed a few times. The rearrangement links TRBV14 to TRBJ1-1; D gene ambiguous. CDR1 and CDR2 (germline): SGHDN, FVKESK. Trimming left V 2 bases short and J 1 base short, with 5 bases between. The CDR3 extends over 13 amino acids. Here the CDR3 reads CASSQRQNTEAFF. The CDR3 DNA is TGTGCCAGCAGCCAAAGACAGAACACTGAAGCTTTCTTT.

The chain's CDR3 is CASSKRDGPPYNEQFF. CDR3 bases: TGTGCCAGCTCCAAGCGGGATGGTCCGCCATACAATGAGCAGTTCTTC. The chain uses TRBV27 and TRBJ2-1, with TRBD2 matching over 7 bases. CDR1 and CDR2 (germline): MNHEY, SMNVEV (reference sequence). The V segment lost 8 bases and the J segment 4 bases; nucleotides outside the gene matches: 14. This CDR3 is 16 amino acids long.

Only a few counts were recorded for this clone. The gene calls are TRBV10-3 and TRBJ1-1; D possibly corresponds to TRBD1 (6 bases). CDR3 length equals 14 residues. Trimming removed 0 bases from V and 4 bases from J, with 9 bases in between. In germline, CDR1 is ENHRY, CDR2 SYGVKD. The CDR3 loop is CAISESGGATEAFF. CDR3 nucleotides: TGTGCCATCAGTGAGTCGGGGGGGGCCACTGAAGCTTTCTTT.

CDR3 in DNA: TGTGCCAGCAGCCAAACTAGCGCGAACACCGGGGAGCTGTTTTTT. Protein product: CASSQTSANTGELFF. V is TRBV4-2 and J is TRBJ2-2, with 7 bases fitting TRBD2. This CDR3 contains 15 residues. Trimming took 2 bases from V and 0 from J; bases not matched to a gene: 0. CDR1 and CDR2 (germline): LGHNA, YNFKEQ.

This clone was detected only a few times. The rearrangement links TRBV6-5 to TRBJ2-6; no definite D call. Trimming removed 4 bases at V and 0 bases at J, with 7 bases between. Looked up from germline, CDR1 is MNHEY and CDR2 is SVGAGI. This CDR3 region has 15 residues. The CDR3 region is CASSSPSSGANVLTF. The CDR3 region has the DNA TGTGCCAGCAGTTCCCCTAGCTCTGGGGCCAACGTCCTGACTTTC.

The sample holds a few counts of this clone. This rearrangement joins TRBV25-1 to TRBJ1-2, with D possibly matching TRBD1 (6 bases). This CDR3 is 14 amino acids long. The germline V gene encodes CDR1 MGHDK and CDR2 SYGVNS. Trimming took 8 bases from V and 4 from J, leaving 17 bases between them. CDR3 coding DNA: TGTGCCAGCTCAGTTACAGGGCTCGCCTATGGCTACACCTTC. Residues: CASSVTGLAYGYTF.

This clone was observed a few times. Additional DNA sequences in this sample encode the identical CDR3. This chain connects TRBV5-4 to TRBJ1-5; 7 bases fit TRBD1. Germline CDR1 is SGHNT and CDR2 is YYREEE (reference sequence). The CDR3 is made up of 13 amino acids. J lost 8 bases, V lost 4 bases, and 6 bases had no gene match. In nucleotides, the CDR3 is TGTGCCAGCAGCCCGTCAGGGGGAGAGCCCCAGCATTTT. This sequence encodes CASSPSGGEPQHF. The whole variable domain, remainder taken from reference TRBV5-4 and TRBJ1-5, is ETGVTQSPTHLIKTRGQQVTLRCSSQSGHNTVSWYQQALGQGPQFIFQYYREEENGRGNFPPRFSGLQFPNYSSELNVNALELDDSALYLCASSPSGGEPQHFGDGTRLSIL.

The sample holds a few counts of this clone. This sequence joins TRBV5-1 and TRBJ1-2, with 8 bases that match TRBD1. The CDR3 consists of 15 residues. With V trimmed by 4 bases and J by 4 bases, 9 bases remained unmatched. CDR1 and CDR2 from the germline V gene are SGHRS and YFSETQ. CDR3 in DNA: TGCGCCAGCAGCCCAGGGACAGGCGAAGCCTATGGCTACACCTTC. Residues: CASSPGTGEAYGYTF.

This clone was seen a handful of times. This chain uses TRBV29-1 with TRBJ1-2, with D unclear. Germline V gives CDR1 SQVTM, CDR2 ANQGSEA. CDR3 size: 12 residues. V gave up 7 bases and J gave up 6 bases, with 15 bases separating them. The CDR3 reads CSALGGLDGYTF. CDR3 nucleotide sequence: TGCAGCGCCCTAGGTGGTCTGGATGGCTACACCTTC. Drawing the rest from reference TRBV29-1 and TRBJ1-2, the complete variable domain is SAVISQKPSRDICQRGTSLTIQCQVDSQVTMMFWYRQQPGQSLTLIATANQGSEATYESGFVIDKFPISRPNLTFSTLTVSNMSPEDSSIYLCSALGGLDGYTFGSGTRLTVV.

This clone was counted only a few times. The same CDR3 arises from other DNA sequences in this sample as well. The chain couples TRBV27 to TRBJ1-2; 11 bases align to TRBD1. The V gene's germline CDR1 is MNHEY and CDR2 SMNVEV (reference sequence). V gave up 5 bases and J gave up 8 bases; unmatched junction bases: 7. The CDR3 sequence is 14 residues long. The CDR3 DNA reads TGTGCCAGCAGTCCTGGACAGGGGGCTAAAGGCTACACCTTC. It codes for CASSPGQGAKGYTF.

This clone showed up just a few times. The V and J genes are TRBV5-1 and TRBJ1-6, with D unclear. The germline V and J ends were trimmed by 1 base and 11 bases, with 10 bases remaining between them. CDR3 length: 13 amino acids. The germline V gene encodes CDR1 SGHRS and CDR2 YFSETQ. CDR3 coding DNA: TGCGCCAGCAGCTTGCGGAAGGAGACACCCCTCCACTTT. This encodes CASSLRKETPLHF.

The CDR3 DNA is TGTGCCAGCAGCGACGGGCCCAGGGTGAACACTGAAGCTTTCTTT. Translating gives CASSDGPRVNTEAFF. The rearrangement links TRBV14 to TRBJ1-1; tentatively, D is TRBD1 (5 bases). This CDR3 is built from 15 residues. From germline, CDR1 is SGHDN and CDR2 FVKESK. Trimming removed 5 bases at V and 0 bases at J, with 13 bases between.

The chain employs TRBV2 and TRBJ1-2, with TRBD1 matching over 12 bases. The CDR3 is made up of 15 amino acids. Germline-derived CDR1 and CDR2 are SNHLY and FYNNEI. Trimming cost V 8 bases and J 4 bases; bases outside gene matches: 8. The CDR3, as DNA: TGTGCCAGCTCGGCGGGACAGGGGGCAGTCTATGGCTACACCTTC. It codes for CASSAGQGAVYGYTF.

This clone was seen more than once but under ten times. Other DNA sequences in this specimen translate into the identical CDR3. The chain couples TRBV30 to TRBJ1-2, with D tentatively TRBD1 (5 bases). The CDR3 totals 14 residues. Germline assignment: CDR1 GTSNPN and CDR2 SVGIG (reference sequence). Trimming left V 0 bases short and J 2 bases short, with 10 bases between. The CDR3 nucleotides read TGTGCCTGGAGTGTAAGGCAGGGCAACTATGGCTACACCTTC. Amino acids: CAWSVRQGNYGYTF.

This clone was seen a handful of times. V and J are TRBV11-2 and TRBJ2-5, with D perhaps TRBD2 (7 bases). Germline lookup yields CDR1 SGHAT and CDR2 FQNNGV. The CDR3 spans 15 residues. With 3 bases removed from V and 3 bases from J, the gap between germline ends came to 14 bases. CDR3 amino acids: CASSLGGREEETQYF. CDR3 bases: TGTGCCAGCAGCTTGGGGGGGCGCGAAGAAGAGACCCAGTACTTC. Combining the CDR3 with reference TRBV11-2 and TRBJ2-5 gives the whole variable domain EAGVAQSPRYKIIEKRQSVAFWCNPISGHATLYWYQQILGQGPKLLIQFQNNGVVDDSQLPKDRFSAERLKGVDSTLKIQPAKLEDSAVYLCASSLGGREEETQYFGPGTRLLVL.

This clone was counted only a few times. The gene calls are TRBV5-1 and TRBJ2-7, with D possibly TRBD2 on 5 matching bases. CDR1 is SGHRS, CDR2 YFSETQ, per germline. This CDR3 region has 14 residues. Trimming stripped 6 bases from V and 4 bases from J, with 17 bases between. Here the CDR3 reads CASTIRAGGYEQYF. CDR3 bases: TGCGCCAGCACTATAAGGGCAGGCGGGTACGAGCAGTACTTC.

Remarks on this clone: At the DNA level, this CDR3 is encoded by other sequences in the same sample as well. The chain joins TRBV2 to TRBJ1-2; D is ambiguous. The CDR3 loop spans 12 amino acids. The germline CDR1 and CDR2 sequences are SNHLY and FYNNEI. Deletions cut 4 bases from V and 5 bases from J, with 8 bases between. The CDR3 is CASSAGSYGYTF. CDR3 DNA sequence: TGTGCCAGCAGTGCCGGGTCTTATGGCTACACCTTC.

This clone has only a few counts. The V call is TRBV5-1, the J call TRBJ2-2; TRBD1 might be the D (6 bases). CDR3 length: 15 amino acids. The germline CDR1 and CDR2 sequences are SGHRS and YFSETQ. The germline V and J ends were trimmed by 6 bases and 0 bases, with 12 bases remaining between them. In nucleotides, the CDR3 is TGCGCCAGCACCAGAACAGGGCCGAACACCGGGGAGCTGTTTTTT. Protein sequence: CASTRTGPNTGELFF.

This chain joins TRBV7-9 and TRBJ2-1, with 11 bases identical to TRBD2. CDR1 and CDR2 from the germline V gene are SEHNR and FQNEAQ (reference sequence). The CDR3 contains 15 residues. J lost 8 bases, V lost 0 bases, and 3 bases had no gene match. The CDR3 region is CASSLATSGSYEQFF. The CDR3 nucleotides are TGTGCCAGCAGCTTAGCTACTAGCGGGAGTTATGAGCAGTTCTTC.

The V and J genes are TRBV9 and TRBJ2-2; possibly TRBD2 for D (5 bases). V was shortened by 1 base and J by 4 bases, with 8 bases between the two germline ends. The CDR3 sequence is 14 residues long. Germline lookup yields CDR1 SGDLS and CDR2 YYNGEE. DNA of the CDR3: TGTGCCAGCAGCGTACGAGGGATCACCGGGGAGCTGTTTTTT. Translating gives CASSVRGITGELFF. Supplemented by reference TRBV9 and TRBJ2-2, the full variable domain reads DSGVTQTPKHLITATGQRVTLRCSPRSGDLSVYWYQQSLDQGLQFLIQYYNGEERAKGNILERFSAQQFPDLHSELNLSSLELGDSALYFCASSVRGITGELFFGEGSRLTVL.

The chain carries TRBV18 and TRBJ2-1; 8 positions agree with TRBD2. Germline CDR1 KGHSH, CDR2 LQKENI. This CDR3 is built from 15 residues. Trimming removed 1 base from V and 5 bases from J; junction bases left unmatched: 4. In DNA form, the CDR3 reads TGTGCCAGCTCACCACAGCGGGAGAGCCACAATGAGCAGTTCTTC. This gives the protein CASSPQRESHNEQFF.

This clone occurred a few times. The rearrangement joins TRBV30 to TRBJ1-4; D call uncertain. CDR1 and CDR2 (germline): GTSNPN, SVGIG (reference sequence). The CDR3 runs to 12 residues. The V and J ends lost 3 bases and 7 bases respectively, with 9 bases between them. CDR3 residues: CAWSGVIEKLFF. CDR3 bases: TGTGCCTGGAGCGGGGTCATTGAAAAACTGTTTTTT. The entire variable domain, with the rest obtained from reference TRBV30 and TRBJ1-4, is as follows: SQTIHQWPATLVQPVGSPLSLECTVEGTSNPNLYWYRQAAGRGLQLLFYSVGIGQISSEVPQNLSASRPQDRQFILSSKKLLLSDSGFYLCAWSGVIEKLFFGSGTQLSVL.

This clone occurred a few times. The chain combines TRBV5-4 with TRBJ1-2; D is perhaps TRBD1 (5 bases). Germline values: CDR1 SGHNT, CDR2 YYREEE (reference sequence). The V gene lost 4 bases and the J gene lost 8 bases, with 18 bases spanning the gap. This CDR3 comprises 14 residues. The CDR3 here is CASSLPRGGRGYTF. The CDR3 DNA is TGTGCCAGCAGCCTCCCCCGCGGGGGTAGGGGCTACACCTTC.

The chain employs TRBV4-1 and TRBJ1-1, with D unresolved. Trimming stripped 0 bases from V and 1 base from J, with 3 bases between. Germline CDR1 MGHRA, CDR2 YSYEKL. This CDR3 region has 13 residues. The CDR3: CASSQEANTEAFF. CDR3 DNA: TGCGCCAGCAGCCAAGAAGCGAACACTGAAGCTTTCTTT.

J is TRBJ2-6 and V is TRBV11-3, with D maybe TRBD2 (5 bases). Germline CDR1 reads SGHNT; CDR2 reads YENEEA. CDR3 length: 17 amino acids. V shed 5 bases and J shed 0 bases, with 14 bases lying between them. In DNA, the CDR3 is TGTGCCAGCAGCCCACCCCGACGGGACTCTGGGGCCAACGTCCTGACTTTC. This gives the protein CASSPPRRDSGANVLTF.

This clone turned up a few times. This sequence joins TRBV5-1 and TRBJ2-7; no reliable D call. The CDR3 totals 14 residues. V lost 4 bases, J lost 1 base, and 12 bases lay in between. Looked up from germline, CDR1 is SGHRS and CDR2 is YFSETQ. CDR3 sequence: CASSRVLGSYEQYF. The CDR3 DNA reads TGCGCCAGCAGCCGGGTACTCGGTTCCTACGAGCAGTACTTC.

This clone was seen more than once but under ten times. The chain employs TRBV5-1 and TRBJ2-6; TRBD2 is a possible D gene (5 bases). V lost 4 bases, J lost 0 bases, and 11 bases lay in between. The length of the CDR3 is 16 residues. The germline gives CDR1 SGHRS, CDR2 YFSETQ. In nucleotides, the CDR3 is TGCGCCAGCAGCGCGGACTTAAGCTCTGGGGCCAACGTCCTGACTTTC. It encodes CASSADLSSGANVLTF.

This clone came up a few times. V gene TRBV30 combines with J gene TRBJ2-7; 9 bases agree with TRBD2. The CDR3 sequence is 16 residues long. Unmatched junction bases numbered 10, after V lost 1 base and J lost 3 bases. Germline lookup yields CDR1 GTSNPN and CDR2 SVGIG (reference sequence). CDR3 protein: CAWSEGSGGRYYEQYF. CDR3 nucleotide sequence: TGTGCCTGGAGTGAAGGAAGCGGGGGGCGTTACTACGAGCAGTACTTC.

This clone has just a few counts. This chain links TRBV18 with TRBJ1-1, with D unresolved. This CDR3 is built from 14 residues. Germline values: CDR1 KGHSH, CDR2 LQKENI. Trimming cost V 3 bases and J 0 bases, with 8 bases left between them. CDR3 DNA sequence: TGTGCCAGCTCACCTGAGGGAATGAACACTGAAGCTTTCTTT. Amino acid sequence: CASSPEGMNTEAFF.

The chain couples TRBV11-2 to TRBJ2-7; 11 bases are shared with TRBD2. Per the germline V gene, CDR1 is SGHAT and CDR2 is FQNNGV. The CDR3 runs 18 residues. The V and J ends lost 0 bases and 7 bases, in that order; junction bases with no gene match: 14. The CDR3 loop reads CASSLEVLAGAVLEEQYF. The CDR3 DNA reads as TGTGCCAGCAGCTTAGAAGTACTAGCGGGAGCAGTGCTGGAGGAGCAGTACTTC.